The 14 T cell receptor beta chains reported below all come from one sample, sequenced in a study of human T cells and chemical hapten exposure. In TCRdb, the RACE reads were re-called with MiXCR into one record per CDR3 protein. The sample lists 350,000 to 450,000 distinct CDR3 sequences; roughly 4.6% were seen once. The time point: pre-sensitization, week 0. Treatment here: therapeutic diphenylcyclopropenone sensitization with weekly scalp DPC. Specimen: whole blood, collected in connection with sensitization to the hapten diphenylcyclopropenone (DPC). These receptors all stem from a woman between 45 and 60 years old with alopecia areata. Some clones in this sample may be carry-over from other donors' samples.

Only a few counts were recorded for this clonotype. Compared with germline, one end of the junction differs, possibly owing to a read error. V gene TRBV12-3 or TRBV12-4 combines with J gene TRBJ1-1, with D tentatively TRBD1 (6 bases). The CDR3 is 16 residues long. The CDR3 reads CASCLAGAEENTEAFF. CDR3 nucleotide sequence: TGTGCCAGCTGTTTAGCGGGGGCAGAGGAAAACACTGAAGCTTTCTTT.

The chain employs TRBV7-9 and TRBJ2-5, with 8 bases aligning to TRBD1. Germline V gene lookup returns CDR1 SEHNR and CDR2 FQNEAQ (reference sequence). Trimming removed 8 bases from V and 7 bases from J; junction bases left unmatched: 6. The CDR3 length is 12 residues. CDR3 protein: CASLTGEGTQYF. CDR3 nucleotides: TGTGCCAGCTTGACAGGGGAAGGGACCCAGTACTTC.

This clonotype showed up many times. V usage is TRBV30 and J usage is TRBJ2-2, with a weak D call TRBD1 (5 bases). The V and J ends lost 2 bases and 4 bases respectively, with 20 bases between them. The CDR3 runs to 17 residues. Germline-derived CDR1 and CDR2 are GTSNPN and SVGIG (reference sequence). CDR3 loop: CAWSSVDSPWSTGELFF. The CDR3 DNA is TGTGCCTGGAGTTCCGTTGACAGCCCCTGGAGCACCGGGGAGCTGTTTTTT.

The genes are TRBV12-5 and TRBJ2-1; tentatively, D is TRBD1 or TRBD2 (7 bases each). Trimming shortened V by 4 bases and J by 10 bases, and 14 bases separated the two germline ends. This CDR3 has 13 residues. Germline V gene data show CDR1 as LGHNT and CDR2 as FRNRAP. The DNA of the CDR3 is TGTGCTAGTGGTTCAACCAGGGGGGGAGAGCAGTTCTTC. It specifies CASGSTRGGEQFF.

A few counts support this clonotype. Written as DNA, the CDR3 is TGTGCCAGCACCCCACAGGGGGGTAATTCACCCCTCCACTTT. It codes for CASTPQGGNSPLHF. The chain couples TRBV12-3 or TRBV12-4 to TRBJ1-6; 8 nucleotides agree with TRBD1. This CDR3 contains 14 residues. With 7 bases clipped from V and 6 bases from J, the junction kept 5 bases outside the gene matches.

The CDR3 nucleotides are TGCAGCGTCGTCGGTTTGGGGGGGGGCACAGATACGCAGTATTTT. Translating it yields CSVVGLGGGTDTQYF. V is TRBV29-1 and J is TRBJ2-3, with 7 bases fitting TRBD2. The germline V gene has CDR1 SQVTM and CDR2 ANQGSEA. Trimming took 6 bases from V and 1 from J; bases not matched to a gene: 10. The CDR3 contains 15 residues.

In its sample, this clonotype was seen many times. The chain uses TRBV5-6 and TRBJ2-3; TRBD1 might be the D (6 bases). The length of the CDR3 is 16 residues. Germline CDR1 is SGHDT and CDR2 is YYEEEE. Trimming removed 0 bases from V and 2 bases from J, with 13 bases in between. CDR3 nucleotide sequence: TGTGCCAGCAGCTTGGACAGGGCCCTCTTCACAGATACGCAGTATTTT. This gives the protein CASSLDRALFTDTQYF.

Remarks on this clonotype: Its ends do not fully match the called genes, so a read error is possible. CDR3 DNA: TGCGCCAGCAGATTGGAGGGGACAGGCATGAACACTGAAGCTTTCTTT. Protein sequence: CASRLEGTGMNTEAFF. V is TRBV5-1 and J is TRBJ1-1; the match to TRBD1 covers 8 bases. Looked up from germline, CDR1 is SGHRS and CDR2 is YFSETQ. This CDR3 has 16 amino acids.

This clonotype was detected many times. The junction departs from germline at one end; a sequencing error may be responsible. This chain joins TRBV5-1 and TRBJ1-1; D possibly corresponds to TRBD1 (5 bases). CDR3 length: 14 amino acids. Germline CDR1 SGHRS, CDR2 YFSETQ. The CDR3 sequence is CASSLDTGNTEAFF. As DNA, the CDR3 is TGTGCCAGCAGTTTAGATACAGGCAACACTGAAGCTTTCTTT.

The chain has TRBV13 and TRBJ2-3; weak D call: TRBD2 (6 bases). Deletions cut 3 bases from V and 5 bases from J, with 9 bases between. CDR3 length: 13 amino acids. CDR1 is PRHDT, CDR2 FYEKMQ, per germline (reference sequence). Here the CDR3 DNA reads TGTGCCAGCAGCTTTGCGGGAAGAGATACGCAGTATTTT. This sequence encodes CASSFAGRDTQYF.

This clonotype appeared many times. The rearrangement uses TRBV5-1 and TRBJ2-5, with D possibly being TRBD1 (6 bases). V lost 1 base and J lost 1, with 14 bases in between. The CDR3 is made up of 16 amino acids. The germline CDR1 and CDR2 sequences are SGHRS and YFSETQ. The CDR3 DNA follows: TGCGCCAGCAGCTTGAATTCGTGGGACACCCAAGAGACCCAGTACTTC. Translating gives CASSLNSWDTQETQYF.

This clonotype was found a few times. The V and J genes are TRBV6-1 and TRBJ2-1; 7 nucleotides align to TRBD2. Looked up from germline, CDR1 is MNHNS and CDR2 is SASEGT. The CDR3 sequence is 14 residues long. V shed 4 bases and J 7 bases; nucleotides not matched to a gene: 7. The CDR3: CASSGTSWANEQFF. DNA of the CDR3: TGTGCCAGCAGTGGGACTAGTTGGGCAAATGAGCAGTTCTTC.

V is TRBV2 and J is TRBJ1-2, with 7 bases fitting TRBD1. This CDR3 has 12 residues. The junction had 4 bases not matched to a gene; V was cut back by 3 bases and J by 9 bases. Looked up from germline, CDR1 is SNHLY and CDR2 is FYNNEI. As DNA, the CDR3 is TGTGCCAGCAGTGACAGGGGGTATCGCTACACCTTC. It translates to CASSDRGYRYTF.

In this sample, this clonotype turned up a few times. The chain is built from TRBV20-1 and TRBJ2-7; 12 bases map to TRBD2. The length of the CDR3 is 14 residues. The ends lost 6 bases at V and 6 bases at J; junction bases unmatched: 9. The germline V gene encodes CDR1 DFQATT and CDR2 SNEGSKA (reference sequence). This CDR3 reads CSANRLAGVGEQYF. CDR3 DNA: TGCAGTGCCAACAGACTAGCGGGAGTAGGCGAGCAGTACTTC.